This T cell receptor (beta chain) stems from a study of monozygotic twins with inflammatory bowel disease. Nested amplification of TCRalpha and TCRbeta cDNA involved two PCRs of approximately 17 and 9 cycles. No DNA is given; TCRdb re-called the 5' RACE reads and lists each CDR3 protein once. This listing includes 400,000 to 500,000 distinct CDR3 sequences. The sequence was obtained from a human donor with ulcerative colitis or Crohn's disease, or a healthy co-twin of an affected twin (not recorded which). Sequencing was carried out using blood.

The chain's CDR3 is CASRTPQGTEAFF. The rearrangement links TRBV5-6 to TRBJ1-1; TCRdb indicates TRBD1, and absent DNA this call remains unverified. From germline, CDR1 is SGHDT and CDR2 YYEEEE. The CDR3 totals 13 residues.